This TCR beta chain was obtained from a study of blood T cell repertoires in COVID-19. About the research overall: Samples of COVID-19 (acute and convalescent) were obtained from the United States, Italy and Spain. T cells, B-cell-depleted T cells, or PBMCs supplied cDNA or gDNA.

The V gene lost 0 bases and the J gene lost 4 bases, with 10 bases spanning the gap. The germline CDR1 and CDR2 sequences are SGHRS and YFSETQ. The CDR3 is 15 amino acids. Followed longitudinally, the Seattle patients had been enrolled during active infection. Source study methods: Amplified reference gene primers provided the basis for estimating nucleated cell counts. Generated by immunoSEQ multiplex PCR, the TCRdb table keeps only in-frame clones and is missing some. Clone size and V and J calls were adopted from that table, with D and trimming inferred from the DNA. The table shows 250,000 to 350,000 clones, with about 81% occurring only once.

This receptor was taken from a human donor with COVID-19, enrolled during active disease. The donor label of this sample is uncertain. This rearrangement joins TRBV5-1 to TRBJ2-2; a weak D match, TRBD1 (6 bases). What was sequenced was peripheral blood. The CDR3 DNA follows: TGCGCCAGCAGCTTGGAACAGGGAACCACCGGGGAGCTGTTTTTT. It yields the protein CASSLEQGTTGELFF. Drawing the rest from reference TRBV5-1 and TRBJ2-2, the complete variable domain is KAGVTQTPRYLIKTRGQQVTLSCSPISGHRSVSWYQQTPGQGLQFLFEYFSETQRNKGNFPGRFSGRQFSNSRSEMNVSTLELGDSALYLCASSLEQGTTGELFFGEGSRLTVL.